Described below is a single T cell receptor beta chain sequence and its context. The V and J ends lost 2 bases and 5 bases, in that order; junction bases with no gene match: 7. The CDR3 extends over 14 amino acids. Germline values: CDR1 SGHRS, CDR2 YFSETQ. This entry comes from a study of cytomegalovirus exposure and HLA in healthy donors. The PCR ran on 60 Vbeta and 13 Jbeta primers. Profiled with immunoSEQ multiplex PCR; TCRdb holds only in-frame clones, not every one. This sample has about 160,000 clones, with approximately 70% found just once. The TCR comes from a man between 35 and 55 years old in good health and CMV-seropositive. The chain combines TRBV5-1 with TRBJ2-7; 7 bases are a match to TRBD1. Input material: PBMCs. CDR3 in amino acids: CASSLGGVLDEQYF. The CDR3, as DNA: TGCGCCAGCAGCTTAGGGGGCGTGTTGGACGAGCAGTACTTC.